The 6 T cell receptor beta chains below all came from one sample that was sequenced in a study of T cells expressing NK-cell markers. TCRdb processed the 5' RACE reads again and assigns one entry to each CDR3 protein, with no DNA. The listing contains 130,000 to 150,000 distinct CDR3 sequences. Sequenced input: blood T cells: a sorted CD56 or NKG2C T cell subset, CD4+ or CD8+ T cells, or bulk PBMC T cells (not recorded which). The origin of the receptors is a man younger than 30 in good health.

The chain is built from TRBV7-6 and TRBJ2-1; absent DNA, TCRdb's TRBD1 call cannot be checked. This CDR3 is 16 amino acids long. Looked up from germline, CDR1 is SGHVS and CDR2 is FNYEAQ. CDR3 amino acids: CASSLGRQGDYNEQFF.

The chain has TRBV7-8 and TRBJ1-5; TCRdb indicates TRBD1, and absent DNA this call remains unverified. CDR3 length equals 16 residues. Germline V lookup: CDR1 SGHVS, CDR2 FQNEAQ. The CDR3 is CASSLLYRDRAAPQHF.

V and J are TRBV24-1 and TRBJ2-1. Germline V gives CDR1 KGHDR, CDR2 SFDVKD. The CDR3 has 13 residues. This CDR3 is CATGSSSYNEQFF.

The chain recombines TRBV14 with TRBJ1-1; TCRdb's D call, TRBD1, is unchecked because there is no DNA. Germline V CDR1 and CDR2: SGHDN, FVKESK. This CDR3 is built from 13 residues. The CDR3 is CASSQGAGTEAFF.

The chain has TRBV20-1 and TRBJ2-5. The CDR3 length is 13 residues. CDR1 and CDR2 (germline): DFQATT, SNEGSKA (reference sequence). CDR3: CSARDRIVETQYF.

The chain recombines TRBV29-1 with TRBJ2-7; the TCRdb D gene call, TRBD2, has no DNA to confirm it. The CDR3 consists of 13 residues. Germline assignment: CDR1 SQVTM and CDR2 ANQGSEA. CDR3 sequence reads: CSAGTSKEYEQYF.